This passage covers 8 T cell receptor beta chains from one sample sequenced in a study of regulatory T cells in long-lasting Graves disease (dated by TCRdb to about 2021). The library was built by means of multiplex PCR. Sequenced on an Illumina HiSeq 4000. TCR beta libraries were built with iRepertoire HTBI primers and Arm-PCR amplification of CDR3 regions. TCRdb trimmed the raw reads at Q25, called clones with MiXCR and kept productive beta chains. Each record represents a unique CDR3 protein, reported with the most common genes and DNA among its rows. This sample gives 400,000 or so distinct CDR3 sequences in total; 20% of them show up just once. Together, the top ten hold less than 25% of the sample. The time point label on this specimen signifies: persistent/refractory GD, antithyroid drugs over 5 years with positive TRAb. For both TCR sequencing and RNA sequencing, RNA was extracted from PBMCs in TRIzol.

This material consisted of peripheral blood mononuclear cells (PBMCs), taken when the disease was refractory, from a patient treated with antithyroid drugs. These receptors were obtained from a female donor with Graves disease.

The rearrangement uses TRBV10-2 and TRBJ2-2; unclear D gene. This CDR3 has 14 residues. The germline V gene encodes CDR1 WSHSY and CDR2 SAAADI. Trimming shortened V by 6 bases and J by 1 base, and 9 bases separated the two germline ends. The CDR3 here is CASRGSVNTGELFF. The CDR3 DNA reads TGCGCCAGCAGGGGATCTGTGAACACCGGGGAGCTGTTTTTT.

This clonotype was observed a single time. A far more abundant clone sits one base away, making this likely a read error. The chain uses TRBV28 and TRBJ2-7, with 9 bases identical to TRBD1. The CDR3 spans 15 residues. V was clipped by 6 bases and J by 7 bases; unmatched bases: 13. Germline loops: CDR1 MDHEN, CDR2 SYDVKM. DNA for the CDR3: TGTGCCAGCAGCGTGGGACAGGGAGAGTACAATGAGCAGTACTTC. It encodes CASSVGQGEYNEQYF. The whole variable domain, filled in from reference TRBV28 and TRBJ2-7, reads DVKVTQSSRYLVKRTGEKVFLECVQDMDHENMFWYRQDPGLGLRLIYFSYDVKMKEKGDIPEGYSVSREKKERFSLILESASTNQTSMYLCASSVGQGEYNEQYFGPGTRLTVT.

V and J are TRBV7-8 and TRBJ2-1; the match to TRBD2 covers 15 bases. The CDR3 consists of 16 residues. Trimming took 2 bases from V and 10 from J; bases not matched to a gene: 6. Germline-derived CDR1 and CDR2 are SGHVS and FQNEAQ. The CDR3 DNA follows: TGTGCCAGCAGCTTAAGCCGGACTAGCGGGAGGGACGAGCAGTTCTTC. Its protein product is CASSLSRTSGRDEQFF.

This clonotype was counted between two and nine times. V gene TRBV3-1 combines with J gene TRBJ2-7; D is perhaps TRBD1 (6 bases). V lost 1 base and J lost 3, with 16 bases in between. The CDR3 is 16 residues long. Germline V gene sequence: CDR1 LGHDT, CDR2 YNNKEL (reference sequence). Written as DNA, the CDR3 is TGTGCCAGCAGCCAAGGCATCCCTCTGACAGGCTACGAGCAGTACTTC. Translated, it gives CASSQGIPLTGYEQYF.

This sequence joins TRBV30 and TRBJ1-6; D perhaps matches TRBD1 (5 bases). Trimming took 3 bases from V and 6 from J, leaving 18 bases between them. Germline assignment: CDR1 GTSNPN and CDR2 SVGIG (reference sequence). This CDR3 contains 16 residues. The CDR3 nucleotides are TGTGCCTGGAGGGGACCTCAGGGATCCGGTAATTCACCCCTCCACTTT. This codes for CAWRGPQGSGNSPLHF.

This clonotype appeared many times. CDR3: CASSLSYPGPKNEQYF. DNA of the CDR3: TGTGCCAGCAGTTTGTCTTATCCGGGACCAAAAAACGAGCAGTACTTC. This chain uses TRBV28 with TRBJ2-7; the D gene could be TRBD1 or TRBD2 (5 bases each). With 3 bases removed from V and 5 bases from J, the gap between germline ends came to 20 bases. Germline CDR1 and CDR2: MDHEN and SYDVKM. The CDR3 extends over 16 amino acids.

The chain carries TRBV19 and TRBJ1-5; maybe TRBD1 (5 bases). Trimming stripped 10 bases from V and 2 bases from J, with 15 bases between. Germline CDR1 and CDR2: LNHDA and SQIVND (reference sequence). The CDR3 loop spans 14 amino acids. In nucleotides, the CDR3 is TGTGCCACTAAGGAAGGGGTTCGCAATCAGCCCCAGCATTTT. As protein: CATKEGVRNQPQHF. The full variable domain, completed using reference TRBV19 and TRBJ1-5, is DGGITQSPKYLFRKEGQNVTLSCEQNLNHDAMYWYRQDPGQGLRLIYYSQIVNDFQKGDIAEGYSVSREKKESFPLTVTSAQKNPTAFYLCATKEGVRNQPQHFGDGTRLSIL.

This clonotype was observed a single time. The rearrangement links TRBV20-1 to TRBJ2-5, with a weak D call TRBD2 (6 bases). The CDR3 totals 15 residues. Germline CDR1 and CDR2: DFQATT and SNEGSKA (reference sequence). The V end lost 4 bases, the J end lost 0 bases, and 15 bases lay between the germline ends. DNA of the CDR3: TGCAGTGCTAAAAGGTCCAGCGGGTACCAAGAGACCCAGTACTTC. The encoded protein is CSAKRSSGYQETQYF.